The entry that follows covers one T cell receptor beta chain sequence. A second 7 to 11 cycle PCR used barcoded and J-beta primers. Sequencing yielded, for each sample, at least 2.5 million paired-end reads carrying CDR3. TCRdb fed the 5' RACE reads into MiXCR, producing one record per CDR3 protein. The sample carries under 1,100,000 distinct CDR3 sequences, approximately 26% recorded once. The data derive from a study of blood T cells in healthy people across ages. Losses at the gene ends were 5 bases for V and 5 bases for J; bases not matched to a gene: 6. The CDR3 spans 14 residues. In germline, CDR1 is SEHNR, CDR2 FQNEAQ (reference sequence). Sample donors were healthy Caucasian individuals that came from Russia, aged roughly 6 to 95. PBMCs were isolated at a quantity of at least 6 million per sample. Separately, the same data were catalogued under a study of T cells of mothers and their children.

The receptor comes from a girl aged 2-15 years in good health. J is TRBJ1-1 and V is TRBV7-9; TRBD1 matches at 9 bases. Sample: blood. The CDR3 spells CASSPRDRATEAFF. The CDR3 DNA reads as TGTGCCAGCAGCCCCCGGGACAGGGCGACTGAAGCTTTCTTT. Based on the CDR3 plus reference TRBV7-9 and TRBJ1-1, the full variable domain is DTGVSQNPRHKITKRGQNVTFRCDPISEHNRLYWYRQTLGQGPEFLTYFQNEAQLEKSRLLSDRFSAERPKGSFSTLEIQRTEQGDSAMYLCASSPRDRATEAFFGQGTRLTVV.